The following is a TCR beta chain sequence with its context. The data are from a study of blood T cell repertoires in COVID-19. The CDR3 is 13 residues long. Germline V lookup: CDR1 SGHRS, CDR2 YFSETQ. V lost 7 bases to trimming and J lost 9 bases; unmatched junction nucleotides: 10. Clones were read by immunoSEQ multiplex PCR, and TCRdb kept only the in-frame ones, dropping some. The table has roughly 60,000 clones, around nine tenths seen once. The receptor was isolated from a woman of 80 years or more with active COVID-19. Specimen: peripheral blood. The chain combines TRBV5-1 with TRBJ2-1, with 7 positions matching TRBD2. CDR3 amino acids: CASSTGGRLEQFF. In DNA, the CDR3 is TGCGCCAGCTCAACGGGGGGACGCCTTGAGCAGTTCTTC.